This passage covers 23 T cell receptor beta chains from one sample sequenced in a study of T-cell memory formation after mild COVID-19. MiXCR was run by TCRdb on the 5' RACE reads, yielding one entry per CDR3 protein. The repertoire holds 300,000 to 350,000 distinct CDR3 sequences, with 15% to 20% as singletons. The sequenced material came from PBMCs or a T cell subset sorted from them (not recorded which). These TCRs come from a man aged 18-30 years who had mild COVID-19 (a few samples of this study predate the infection). Cell type and time point are not known.

V is TRBV5-6 and J is TRBJ2-3, with a possible D match to TRBD2 (6 bases). The germline CDR1 and CDR2 sequences are SGHDT and YYEEEE. V lost 4 bases, J lost 4 bases, and 10 bases lay in between. The CDR3 has 13 residues. CDR3 sequence reads: CASSPRLADTQYF. The CDR3 coding sequence is TGTGCCAGCAGCCCGAGACTAGCAGATACGCAGTATTTT.

This clonotype was recorded a few times. The V and J genes are TRBV4-3 and TRBJ2-5, with 7 positions matching TRBD2. CDR1 and CDR2 (germline): LGHNA, YSLEER. The ends lost 1 base at V and 6 bases at J; junction bases unmatched: 8. The length of the CDR3 is 15 residues. CDR3 region: CASSQGGFSGQTQYF. The CDR3 nucleotides are TGCGCCAGCAGCCAAGGGGGATTTAGCGGGCAGACCCAGTACTTC.

This clonotype was seen just once. The junction shows a germline mismatch at one end, possibly a read error. The rearrangement uses TRBV7-3 and TRBJ2-1; perhaps TRBD2 as D (7 bases). The germline V gene encodes CDR1 SGHTA and CDR2 FQGTGA. The CDR3 is 15 residues long. In DNA, the CDR3 is TGTGCCAGCGGCTTAGGGGGGACTACCGACAATGAGCAGTTCTTC. Its protein is CASGLGGTTDNEQFF.

In its sample, this clonotype was seen a few times. DNA of the CDR3: TGTGCCAGCAGCGGACTAGCGGTGTCCTACAATGAGCAGTTCTTC. Amino acids: CASSGLAVSYNEQFF. The genes are TRBV7-8 and TRBJ2-1; 10 bases fit TRBD2. Germline V gene data show CDR1 as SGHVS and CDR2 as FQNEAQ. Trimming at V came to 5 bases and at J to 1 base, leaving 2 bases not matched to a gene. The CDR3 has 15 residues.

The chain is built from TRBV5-1 and TRBJ1-5, with D hard to call. Trimming shortened V by 4 bases and J by 2 bases, and 7 bases separated the two germline ends. The CDR3 consists of 13 residues. From germline, CDR1 is SGHRS and CDR2 YFSETQ. The CDR3 DNA sequence: TGCGCCAGCAGCCCCTCTGGCAATCAGCCCCAGCATTTT. This codes for CASSPSGNQPQHF.

The chain carries TRBV29-1 and TRBJ2-7; TRBD2 matches at 12 bases. The CDR3 consists of 17 residues. V shed 6 bases and J 0 bases; nucleotides not matched to a gene: 12. Germline V lookup: CDR1 SQVTM, CDR2 ANQGSEA. The CDR3 coding sequence is TGCAGCGTCGGCGGGCCGACTAGCGGGGGTCCCTCCTACGAGCAGTACTTC. This sequence encodes CSVGGPTSGGPSYEQYF.

J is TRBJ1-1 and V is TRBV7-3; D is unresolved. Germline V gene sequence: CDR1 SGHTA, CDR2 FQGTGA. V was pared by 4 bases and J by 4 bases, with 10 bases between. This CDR3 is built from 13 residues. The CDR3 loop reads CASSSGDGTEAFF. In nucleotides, the CDR3 is TGTGCCAGCAGCTCGGGAGACGGCACTGAAGCTTTCTTT.

This clonotype was seen a handful of times. V is TRBV20-1 and J is TRBJ2-7; weak D call: TRBD2 (6 bases). Per the germline V gene, CDR1 is DFQATT and CDR2 is SNEGSKA (reference sequence). The CDR3 length is 14 residues. Trimming shortened V by 5 bases and J by 1 base, and 15 bases separated the two germline ends. CDR3 in DNA: TGCAGTGCTGGGGGGATGTCCCGGTCCTACGAGCAGTACTTC. Amino acids: CSAGGMSRSYEQYF.

This clonotype has only a few counts. This chain uses TRBV15 with TRBJ2-5; 8 positions match TRBD2. With V trimmed by 0 bases and J by 3 bases, 3 bases remained unmatched. The germline gives CDR1 LNHNV, CDR2 YYDKDF (reference sequence). The CDR3 length is 15 residues. CDR3 loop: CATSRDPAGEETQYF. The CDR3 region has the DNA TGTGCCACCAGCAGAGATCCAGCGGGGGAAGAGACCCAGTACTTC.

This clonotype was seen more than once but under ten times. V usage is TRBV4-2 and J usage is TRBJ2-1; 8 nucleotides line up with TRBD2. The CDR3 extends over 16 amino acids. The V segment lost 4 bases and the J segment 5 bases; nucleotides outside the gene matches: 10. Germline V gene lookup returns CDR1 LGHNA and CDR2 YNFKEQ. The CDR3 sequence: CASSPYLAGSDNEQFF. CDR3 bases: TGTGCCAGCAGCCCTTATCTAGCGGGTTCAGACAATGAGCAGTTCTTC.

This clonotype came up a few times. V and J are TRBV6-5 and TRBJ2-7, with unresolved D. Germline V lookup: CDR1 MNHEY, CDR2 SVGAGI. Trimming took off 6 bases at V and 2 bases at J, with 17 bases between the two ends. The CDR3 spans 15 residues. In DNA, the CDR3 is TGTGCCAGCAGGACGATACCCCTTGATGCCTACGAGCAGTACGTC. Its translation: CASRTIPLDAYEQYV.

The chain links TRBV5-8 to TRBJ1-3; D might be TRBD1 (6 bases). The CDR3 runs to 16 residues. The V end was cut by 5 bases, the J end by 4 bases, with 19 bases between. CDR1 is SGHTS, CDR2 YDEGEE, per germline. The CDR3 reads CASRKTGFRNGNTIYF. DNA of the CDR3: TGTGCCAGCAGGAAGACAGGTTTCAGAAACGGAAACACCATATATTTT.

This clonotype was picked up a small number of times. The J gene is TRBJ1-1, the V gene TRBV29-1, with D unclear. V was shortened by 6 bases and J by 2 bases, with 10 bases between the two germline ends. CDR1 is SQVTM and CDR2 is ANQGSEA in the germline V gene. The length of the CDR3 is 12 residues. CDR3 nucleotide sequence: TGCAGCGTATCCCGGATTAACACTGAAGCTTTCTTT. Protein sequence: CSVSRINTEAFF.

A few counts support this clonotype. This chain links TRBV28 with TRBJ2-3; D gene ambiguous. The CDR3 runs to 14 residues. Trimming cost V 7 bases and J 4 bases, with 15 bases left between them. The germline V gene has CDR1 MDHEN and CDR2 SYDVKM. CDR3 in amino acids: CASIARAYSDTQYF. The DNA for the CDR3 is TGTGCCAGCATCGCAAGGGCTTATTCAGATACGCAGTATTTT.

This clonotype is medium-sized in the sample. The chain has TRBV7-3 and TRBJ2-1; D is tentatively TRBD1 or TRBD2 (5 bases each). Germline CDR1 and CDR2: SGHTA and FQGTGA. The ends were cut back, 5 bases at V and 4 bases at J, with 15 bases in the middle. The CDR3 is 15 residues long. The CDR3 is CASSRGASGYNEQFF. The CDR3 nucleotides read TGTGCCAGCAGCCGAGGGGCCTCCGGGTACAATGAGCAGTTCTTC.

The rearrangement links TRBV15 to TRBJ2-3, with 8 bases that match TRBD2. Trimming cost V 1 base and J 4 bases; bases outside gene matches: 4. This CDR3 is 15 amino acids long. Germline-derived CDR1 and CDR2 are LNHNV and YYDKDF (reference sequence). The CDR3 sequence is CATSRAGGGADTQYF. CDR3 coding DNA: TGTGCCACCAGCAGAGCGGGGGGGGGGGCAGATACGCAGTATTTT.

In its sample, this clonotype was seen a few times. The chain has TRBV12-3 or TRBV12-4 and TRBJ2-2; TRBD2 matches at 7 bases. This CDR3 has 16 amino acids. Unmatched junction bases numbered 10, after V lost 5 bases and J lost 4 bases. The CDR3 DNA reads as TGTGCCAGCAGTCGGGTCGGGGGGTTGGGCACCGGGGAGCTGTTTTTT. It translates to CASSRVGGLGTGELFF.

V usage is TRBV7-9 and J usage is TRBJ2-2; 12 bases match TRBD1. Germline CDR1 reads SEHNR; CDR2 reads FQNEAQ (reference sequence). With V trimmed by 1 base and J by 4 bases, 10 bases remained unmatched. The CDR3 consists of 19 residues. DNA of the CDR3: TGTGCCAGCAGCTTAGACTGGGACAGGGGGCGTATCGGCACCGGGGAGCTGTTTTTT. It specifies CASSLDWDRGRIGTGELFF.

This clonotype was seen ten or more times. One end of the junction fails to match germline, which may point to a read error. The chain uses TRBV20-1 and TRBJ2-7, with TRBD2 matching over 8 bases. This CDR3 is 13 amino acids long. The V gene's germline CDR1 is DFQATT and CDR2 SNEGSKA (reference sequence). CDR3 bases: TGCAGCGCTAGCCGCGGGGGGTGGAGCGAGCAGTACTTC. Its translation: CSASRGGWSEQYF.

This chain links TRBV5-1 with TRBJ2-3; 12 bases are shared with TRBD1. CDR3 length: 17 amino acids. The trim removed 6 bases at V and 4 bases at J, leaving 12 bases unmatched. Germline V gives CDR1 SGHRS, CDR2 YFSETQ. The CDR3 nucleotides read TGCGCCAGCATCACCGGGGACAGGGGGCTCTGGGCAGATACGCAGTATTTT. It codes for CASITGDRGLWADTQYF.

This clonotype was counted between two and nine times. CDR3 region: CASSLSLGGTYEQYF. The CDR3 coding sequence is TGCGCCAGCAGCCTATCCCTAGGAGGGACCTACGAGCAGTACTTC. The chain joins TRBV4-3 to TRBJ2-7, with a possible D match to TRBD2 (6 bases). Germline CDR1 LGHNA, CDR2 YSLEER. V was trimmed by 4 bases and J by 2 bases, leaving 15 bases between them. The CDR3 spans 15 residues.

The rearrangement uses TRBV5-1 and TRBJ2-3, with D possibly TRBD1 on 6 matching bases. The CDR3 has 14 residues. With 7 bases removed from V and 2 bases from J, the gap between germline ends came to 14 bases. Looked up from germline, CDR1 is SGHRS and CDR2 is YFSETQ. CDR3 protein: CASLRDTHTDTQYF. The CDR3 nucleotides read TGCGCCAGCCTGAGGGACACACACACAGATACGCAGTATTTT.

The J gene is TRBJ2-7, the V gene TRBV9, with 7 bases aligning to TRBD2. The CDR3 totals 16 residues. V dropped 0 bases and J dropped 2; count of bases not matched to a gene: 8. Germline V CDR1 and CDR2: SGDLS, YYNGEE. The CDR3 DNA reads as TGTGCCAGCAGCGTAGTATCAGCGGGGCCTACCTACGAGCAGTACGTC. Translated: CASSVVSAGPTYEQYV.